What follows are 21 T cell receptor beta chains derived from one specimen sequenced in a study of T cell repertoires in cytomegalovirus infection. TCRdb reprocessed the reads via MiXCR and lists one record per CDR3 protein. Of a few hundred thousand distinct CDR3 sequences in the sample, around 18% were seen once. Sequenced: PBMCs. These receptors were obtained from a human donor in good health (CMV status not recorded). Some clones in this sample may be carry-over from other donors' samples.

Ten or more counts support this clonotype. As DNA, the CDR3 is TGTGCCAGCACCCTTAGGGCGGGAGGGACCACAGATACGCAGTATTTT. It specifies CASTLRAGGTTDTQYF. The chain couples TRBV7-2 to TRBJ2-3, with 9 bases identical to TRBD2. Trimming cost V 7 bases and J 2 bases; bases outside gene matches: 10. In germline, CDR1 is SGHTA, CDR2 FQGNSA. CDR3 size: 16 residues. Supplemented by reference TRBV7-2 and TRBJ2-3, the full variable domain reads GAGVSQSPSNKVTEKGKDVELRCDPISGHTALYWYRQSLGQGLEFLIYFQGNSAPDKSGLPSDRFSAERTGGSVSTLTIQRTQQEDSAVYLCASTLRAGGTTDTQYFGPGTRLTVL.

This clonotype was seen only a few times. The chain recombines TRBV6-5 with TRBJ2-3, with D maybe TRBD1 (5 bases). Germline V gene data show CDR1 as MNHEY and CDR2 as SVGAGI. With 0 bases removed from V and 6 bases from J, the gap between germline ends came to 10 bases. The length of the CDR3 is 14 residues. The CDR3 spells CASSYSDIGDTQYF. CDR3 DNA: TGTGCCAGCAGTTACTCGGACATTGGTGATACGCAGTATTTT.

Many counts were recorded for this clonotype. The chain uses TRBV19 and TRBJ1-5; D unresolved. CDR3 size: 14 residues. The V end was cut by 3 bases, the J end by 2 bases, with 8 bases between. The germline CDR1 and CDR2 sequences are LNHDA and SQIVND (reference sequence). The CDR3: CASSIAVGNQPQHF. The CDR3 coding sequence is TGTGCCAGTAGTATTGCGGTCGGCAATCAGCCCCAGCATTTT.

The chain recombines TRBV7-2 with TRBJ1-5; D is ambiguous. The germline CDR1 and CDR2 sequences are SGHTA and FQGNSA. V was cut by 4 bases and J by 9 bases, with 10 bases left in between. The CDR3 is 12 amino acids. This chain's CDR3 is CASSSSLGPQHF. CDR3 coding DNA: TGTGCCAGCAGCTCCTCCCTCGGGCCCCAGCATTTT.

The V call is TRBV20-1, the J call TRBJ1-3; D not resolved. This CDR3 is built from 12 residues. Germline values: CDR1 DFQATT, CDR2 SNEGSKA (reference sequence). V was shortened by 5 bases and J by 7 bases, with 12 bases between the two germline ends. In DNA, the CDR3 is TGCAGTGCTGCTTCATCCGGGAACACCATATATTTT. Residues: CSAASSGNTIYF.

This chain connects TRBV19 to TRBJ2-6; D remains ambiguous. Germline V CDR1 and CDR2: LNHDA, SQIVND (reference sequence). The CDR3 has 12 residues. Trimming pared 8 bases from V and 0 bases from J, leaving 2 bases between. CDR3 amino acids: CASLSGANVLTF. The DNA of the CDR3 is TGTGCCAGTCTCTCTGGGGCCAACGTCCTGACTTTC.

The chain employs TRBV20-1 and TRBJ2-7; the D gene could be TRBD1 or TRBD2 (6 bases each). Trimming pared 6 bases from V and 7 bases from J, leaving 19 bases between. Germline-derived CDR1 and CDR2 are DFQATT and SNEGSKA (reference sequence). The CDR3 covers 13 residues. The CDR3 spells CSALPGLTGEQYF. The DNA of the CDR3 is TGCAGTGCGTTACCGGGACTCACAGGGGAGCAGTACTTC.

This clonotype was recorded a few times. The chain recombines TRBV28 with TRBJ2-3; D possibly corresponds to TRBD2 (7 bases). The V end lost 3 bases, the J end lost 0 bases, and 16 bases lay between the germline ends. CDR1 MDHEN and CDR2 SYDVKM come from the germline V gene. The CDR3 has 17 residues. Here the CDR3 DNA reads TGTGCCAGCAGTTTGTTCGGGGGGCCCTCTAGCACAGATACGCAGTATTTT. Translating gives CASSLFGGPSSTDTQYF.

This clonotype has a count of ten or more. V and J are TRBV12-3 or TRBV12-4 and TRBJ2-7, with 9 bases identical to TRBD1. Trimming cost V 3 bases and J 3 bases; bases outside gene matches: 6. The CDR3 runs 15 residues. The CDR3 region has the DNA TGTGCCAGCAGTTTCGGACAGGGGCAGATCTACGAGCAGTACTTC. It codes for CASSFGQGQIYEQYF.

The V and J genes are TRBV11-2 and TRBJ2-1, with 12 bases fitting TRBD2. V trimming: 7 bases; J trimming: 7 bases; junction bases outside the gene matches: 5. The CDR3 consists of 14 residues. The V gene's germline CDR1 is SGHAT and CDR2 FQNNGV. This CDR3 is CASIRGTSGNEQFF. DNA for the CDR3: TGTGCCAGCATTAGGGGGACTAGCGGGAATGAGCAGTTCTTC.

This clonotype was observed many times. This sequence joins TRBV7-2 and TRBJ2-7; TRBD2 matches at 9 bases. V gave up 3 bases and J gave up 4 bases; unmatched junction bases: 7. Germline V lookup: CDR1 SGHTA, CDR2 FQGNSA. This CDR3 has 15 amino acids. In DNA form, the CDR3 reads TGTGCCAGCAGCTTGGATGGACTAGCGCTATACGAGCAGTACTTC. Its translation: CASSLDGLALYEQYF.

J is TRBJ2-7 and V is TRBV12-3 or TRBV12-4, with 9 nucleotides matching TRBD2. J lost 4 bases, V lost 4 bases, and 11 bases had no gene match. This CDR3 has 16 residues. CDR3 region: CASSSSRGGRVYEQYF. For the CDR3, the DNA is TGTGCCAGCAGTTCCTCGCGGGGGGGCCGGGTTTACGAGCAGTACTTC.

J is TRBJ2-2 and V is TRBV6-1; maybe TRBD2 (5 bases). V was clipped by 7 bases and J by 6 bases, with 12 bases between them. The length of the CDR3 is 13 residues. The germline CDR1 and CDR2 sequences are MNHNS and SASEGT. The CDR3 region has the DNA TGTGCCAGCACCCTAGCTAGCTCCGGGGAGCTGTTTTTT. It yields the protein CASTLASSGELFF.

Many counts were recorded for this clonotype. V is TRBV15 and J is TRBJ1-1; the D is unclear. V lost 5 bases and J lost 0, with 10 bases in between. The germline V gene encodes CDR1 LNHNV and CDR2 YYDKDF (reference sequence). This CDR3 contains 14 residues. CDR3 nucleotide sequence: TGTGCCACCAGCGTCAGAGTGATGAACACTGAAGCTTTCTTT. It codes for CATSVRVMNTEAFF.

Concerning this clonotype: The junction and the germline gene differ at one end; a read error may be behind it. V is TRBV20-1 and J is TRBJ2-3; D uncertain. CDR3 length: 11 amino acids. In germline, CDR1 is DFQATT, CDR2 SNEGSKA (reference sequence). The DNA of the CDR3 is TGCAGTGCTAGTGGAGCTGATAAGCAGTATTTT. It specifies CSASGADKQYF.

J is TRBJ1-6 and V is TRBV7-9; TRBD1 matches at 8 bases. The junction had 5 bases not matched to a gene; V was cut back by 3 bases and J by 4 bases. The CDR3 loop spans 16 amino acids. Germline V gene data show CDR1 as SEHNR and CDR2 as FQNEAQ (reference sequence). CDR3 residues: CASSFRGPRYNSPLHF. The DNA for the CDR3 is TGTGCCAGCAGCTTCAGGGGGCCTCGGTATAATTCACCCCTCCACTTT.

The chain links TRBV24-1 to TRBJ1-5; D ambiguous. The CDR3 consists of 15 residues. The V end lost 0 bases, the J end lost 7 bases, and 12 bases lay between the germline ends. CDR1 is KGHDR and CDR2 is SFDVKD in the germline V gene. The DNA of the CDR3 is TGTGCCACCAGTGATTTGCAGTCCGTTAAACAGCCCCAGCATTTT. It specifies CATSDLQSVKQPQHF.

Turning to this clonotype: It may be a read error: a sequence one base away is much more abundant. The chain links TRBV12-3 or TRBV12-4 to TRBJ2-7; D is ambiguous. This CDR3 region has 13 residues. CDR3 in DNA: TGTGACAGCAGTTTAGGTCGAGTATACGAGCAGTACTTC. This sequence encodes CDSSLGRVYEQYF.

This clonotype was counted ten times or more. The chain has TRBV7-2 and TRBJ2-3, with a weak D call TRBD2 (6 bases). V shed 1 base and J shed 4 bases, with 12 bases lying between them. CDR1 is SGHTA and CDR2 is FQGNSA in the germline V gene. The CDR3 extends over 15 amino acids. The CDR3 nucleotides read TGTGCCAGCAGCTTAGGGGGAGGAAGTGCAGATACGCAGTATTTT. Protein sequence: CASSLGGGSADTQYF.

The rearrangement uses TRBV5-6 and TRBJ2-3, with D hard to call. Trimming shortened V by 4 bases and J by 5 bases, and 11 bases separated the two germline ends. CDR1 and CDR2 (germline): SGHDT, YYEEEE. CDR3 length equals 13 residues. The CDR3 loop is CASSPEVRDTQYF. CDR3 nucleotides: TGTGCCAGCAGCCCTGAGGTGCGAGATACGCAGTATTTT.

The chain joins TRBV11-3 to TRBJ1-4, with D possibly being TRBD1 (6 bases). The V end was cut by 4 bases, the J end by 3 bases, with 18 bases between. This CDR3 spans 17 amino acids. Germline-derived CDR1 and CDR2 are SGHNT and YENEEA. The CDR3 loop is CASSCRDTGGANEKLFF. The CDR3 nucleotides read TGTGCCAGCAGCTGCCGGGACACCGGCGGTGCTAATGAAAAACTGTTTTTT.